This TCR beta chain comes out of a study of cytomegalovirus exposure and HLA in healthy donors. Overall study findings and caveats: In vitro experiments confirmed that three CMV-associated chains were specific for CMV antigens. Most TCR sequences were rare, but some public TCRs occurred in many donors.

The study drew the donors from its approximately 110-subject validation cohort, separate from the approximately 670-subject first cohort. With respect to this clone: Its antigen is as yet unknown.

The germline V and J ends were trimmed by 5 bases and 3 bases, with 14 bases remaining between them. Germline V gene sequence: CDR1 KGHSH, CDR2 LQKENI. CDR3 size: 15 residues. Sequenced by immunoSEQ multiplex PCR; TCRdb stores in-frame clones only, minus some. This table holds approximately 130,000 clones, approximately 90% found once. The clonotype originates from a young woman in good health and CMV-seronegative. Sequencing was done on a sample of PBMCs. The chain carries TRBV18 and TRBJ1-5; maybe TRBD1 (5 bases). As DNA, the CDR3 is TGTGCCAGCTCATCAACCGGGACTACCAATCAGCCCCAGCATTTT. Protein sequence: CASSSTGTTNQPQHF.